The entry below describes one T cell receptor (beta chain). RNA totalling roughly 0.45 to 1 ug underwent reverse transcription with random hexamers. A single record per CDR3 protein comes from TCRdb applying MiXCR to the immunoSEQ multiplex PCR reads. The repertoire holds around 120,000 distinct CDR3 sequences, with roughly 94% as singletons. This CDR3 has 13 amino acids. Trimming left V 0 bases short and J 6 bases short, with 9 bases between. The germline CDR1 and CDR2 sequences are ENHRY and SYGVKD. This sample is part of a study of CD8 T cells in Susac syndrome. The source material was CD4+ T cells from PBMCs. The receptor was isolated from a human donor with multiple sclerosis. The chain recombines TRBV10-3 with TRBJ2-7; D is possibly TRBD2 (5 bases). The CDR3 bases are TGTGCCATCAGTGAGTCTTGGAGCGGCGAGCAGTACTTC. Its translation is CAISESWSGEQYF.